The 9 T cell receptor beta chains listed next were all sequenced from one sample in a study of graft-versus-host responses after intestinal transplantation. Their specific antigens are unknown. Sequencing was performed with immunoSEQ multiplex PCR; in TCRdb, only in-frame clones are kept and a portion is missing. The data show fewer than 150,000 clones, roughly nine tenths seen once. The sample was unstimulated CD4+ T cells sorted from spleen or lymph node cells, taken before intestinal transplant. Receptors originate from a human donor who received an intestinal transplant.

The chain joins TRBV25-1 to TRBJ2-2; TRBD1 is a possible D gene (6 bases). V gave up 2 bases and J gave up 7 bases, with 14 bases separating them. Per the germline V gene, CDR1 is MGHDK and CDR2 is SYGVNS. The CDR3 spans 15 residues. The CDR3 loop is CASSEGGRGHGELFF. DNA of the CDR3: TGTGCCAGCAGTGAAGGAGGCAGGGGACACGGGGAGCTGTTTTTT.

The chain couples TRBV6-6 to TRBJ1-1; 7 bases match TRBD1. This CDR3 is built from 13 residues. Per germline, CDR1 MNHNY and CDR2 SVGAGI (reference sequence). Trimming removed 4 bases from V and 11 bases from J; junction bases left unmatched: 10. The chain's CDR3 is CASSWPEQGRAFF. The DNA of the CDR3 is TGTGCCAGCAGTTGGCCGGAACAGGGGAGGGCTTTCTTT.

Only one count was recorded for this clone. The rearrangement joins TRBV29-1 to TRBJ1-2; no reliable D call. Trimming cost V 5 bases and J 6 bases, with 10 bases left between them. Germline V gene sequence: CDR1 SQVTM, CDR2 ANQGSEA. The CDR3 extends over 11 amino acids. The CDR3 sequence: CSVRTANGYTF. The DNA for the CDR3 is TGCAGCGTTCGTACCGCAAATGGCTACACCTTC.

This clone was counted a few times. This chain joins TRBV7-2 and TRBJ1-3, with D perhaps TRBD1 (5 bases). The germline V gene has CDR1 SGHTA and CDR2 FQGNSA. The V and J ends lost 4 bases and 4 bases respectively, with 14 bases between them. The CDR3 covers 15 residues. The DNA for the CDR3 is TGTGCCAGCAGCTCGCAGATGGGGGGAGGAAACACCATATATTTT. Translating gives CASSSQMGGGNTIYF.

The rearrangement uses TRBV6-6 and TRBJ1-5, with D possibly matching TRBD1 (5 bases). Trimming removed 4 bases at V and 2 bases at J, with 6 bases between. The CDR3 length is 13 residues. Germline V gene lookup returns CDR1 MNHNY and CDR2 SVGAGI (reference sequence). For the CDR3, the DNA is TGTGCCAGCAGTTTCAGGGGCAATCAGCCCCAGCATTTT. The encoded protein is CASSFRGNQPQHF.

This clone is a singleton in its sample. This sequence joins TRBV5-1 and TRBJ2-7; D is ambiguous. Trimming removed 6 bases at V and 0 bases at J, with 16 bases between. CDR3 length: 15 amino acids. The germline gives CDR1 SGHRS, CDR2 YFSETQ. The CDR3 region is CASTKDPHHSYEQYF. CDR3 in DNA: TGCGCCAGCACGAAGGATCCACACCACTCCTACGAGCAGTACTTC.

The chain is built from TRBV7-2 and TRBJ1-2; 10 nucleotides match TRBD1. J lost 7 bases, V lost 1 base, and 9 bases had no gene match. The CDR3 spans 16 residues. Germline V gives CDR1 SGHTA, CDR2 FQGNSA. The CDR3 nucleotides are TGTGCCAGCAGCTTAGGGTTGACAGGGGGCGCGGGTGGCTACACCTTC. It encodes CASSLGLTGGAGGYTF.

The genes are TRBV19 and TRBJ1-2; perhaps TRBD1 as D (5 bases). The CDR3 sequence is 15 residues long. Germline loops: CDR1 LNHDA, CDR2 SQIVND (reference sequence). The V and J ends lost 6 bases and 4 bases respectively, with 18 bases between them. Here the CDR3 reads CASSPLTGPAYGYTF. The DNA for the CDR3 is TGTGCCAGTAGCCCCCTCACAGGTCCAGCCTATGGCTACACCTTC.

V gene TRBV19 combines with J gene TRBJ1-3; perhaps TRBD1 as D (6 bases). The CDR3 consists of 16 residues. Trimming took 4 bases from V and 0 from J, leaving 13 bases between them. Germline assignment: CDR1 LNHDA and CDR2 SQIVND (reference sequence). The CDR3 sequence: CASSTGTSISGNTIYF. For the CDR3, the DNA is TGTGCCAGTAGTACAGGGACATCGATCTCTGGAAACACCATATATTTT.